Below, one T cell receptor beta chain is given with its context. The antigen is undetermined. The CDR3 covers 16 residues. V was clipped by 0 bases and J by 3 bases, with 15 bases between them. Germline V CDR1 and CDR2: MNHNY, SVGAGI (reference sequence). PCR employed 60 Vbeta and 13 Jbeta primers. Sequencing was performed with immunoSEQ multiplex PCR; in TCRdb, only in-frame clones are kept and a portion is missing. The sample is made up of tens of thousands of clones, and the top ten hold roughly 1.7% of it. The data belong to a study of cytomegalovirus exposure and HLA in healthy donors. Healthy individuals who donated bone marrow served as the donors. General study results and limits: Rarity marked most TCR sequences, yet some public TCRs occurred in many donors. The study assumed roughly uniform donor sequencing depth for presence/absence analyses. No immune exposure information besides CMV serostatus was available.

The V and J genes are TRBV6-6 and TRBJ2-7; no reliable D call. Sequenced sample: PBMCs. This clonotype was sampled from a woman younger than 45 in good health and CMV-seronegative. CDR3 protein: CASSYSRRSGDYEQYF. The CDR3, as DNA: TGTGCCAGCAGTTACTCGAGAAGGAGTGGAGACTACGAGCAGTACTTC.